These 26 T cell receptor beta chains were all obtained from the same sample, sequenced in a study of control samples from healthy donors and cancer patients. Here immunoSEQ multiplex PCR was the method, and the copy in TCRdb shows in-frame clones only, minus some. Of 200,000 to 250,000 clones listed, roughly 94% are singletons. The sequenced sample was blood. These receptors came from a man in his fifties in good health.

This chain uses TRBV2 with TRBJ2-3, with a tentative D call TRBD2 (5 bases). CDR3 size: 12 residues. CDR1 SNHLY and CDR2 FYNNEI come from the germline V gene. Trimming shortened V by 11 bases and J by 10 bases, and 19 bases separated the two germline ends. In DNA, the CDR3 is TGTGCCGCTCACTCGGCGGGCTGGGCGCAGTATTTT. This gives the protein CAAHSAGWAQYF.

This rearrangement joins TRBV10-2 to TRBJ2-1; no reliable D call. V was pared by 0 bases and J by 4 bases, with 10 bases between. The germline gives CDR1 WSHSY, CDR2 SAAADI. This CDR3 is built from 15 residues. CDR3 bases: TGCGCCAGCAGTGAGTCGTCTCCAGCTTACAATGAGCAGTTCTTC. Translation gives CASSESSPAYNEQFF.

The rearrangement joins TRBV5-4 to TRBJ2-7, with unresolved D. The CDR3 is 11 amino acids. V gave up 1 base and J gave up 7 bases, with 6 bases separating them. Germline V lookup: CDR1 SGHNT, CDR2 YYREEE (reference sequence). DNA for the CDR3: TGTGCCAGCAGCTTGTTAGAAGAGCAGTACTTC. Its translation: CASSLLEEQYF.

The rearrangement links TRBV19 to TRBJ1-2; 8 bases agree with TRBD1. Germline CDR1 LNHDA, CDR2 SQIVND (reference sequence). There are 17 residues in the CDR3. The trim removed 7 bases at V and 4 bases at J, leaving 17 bases unmatched. The CDR3 region is CASTHNLDRGLLYGYTF. In DNA form, the CDR3 reads TGTGCCAGTACCCACAATCTTGACAGGGGTCTTCTCTATGGCTACACCTTC.

Regarding this clone: The sample carries other DNA sequences with the same CDR3. This rearrangement joins TRBV5-4 to TRBJ2-1, with D possibly being TRBD2 (7 bases). CDR1 and CDR2 (germline): SGHNT, YYREEE (reference sequence). Deletions cut 0 bases from V and 3 bases from J, with 10 bases between. The CDR3 sequence is 15 residues long. CDR3 DNA sequence: TGTGCCAGCAGCTTGGGAGGGGGGGACTACAATGAGCAGTTCTTC. Its translation is CASSLGGGDYNEQFF.

This clone appeared a single time. The chain's CDR3 is CASSHDWRGQTYGYTF. CDR3 bases: TGTGCCAGCAGCCACGATTGGAGGGGGCAGACCTATGGCTACACCTTC. J is TRBJ1-2 and V is TRBV3-1 (or the pseudogene TRBV3-2); TRBD1 aligns across 7 bases. Trimming cost V 3 bases and J 4 bases; bases outside gene matches: 11. In germline, CDR1 is LGHDT, CDR2 YNNKEL (reference sequence). The CDR3 runs to 16 residues.

The J gene is TRBJ2-3, the V gene TRBV6-6; 7 nucleotides align to TRBD1. The germline V gene encodes CDR1 MNHNY and CDR2 SVGAGI (reference sequence). This CDR3 comprises 14 residues. Trimming took 6 bases from V and 6 from J; bases not matched to a gene: 9. This chain's CDR3 is CASSSTTGTDTQYF. Written as DNA, the CDR3 is TGTGCCAGCAGCTCTACGACAGGGACCGATACGCAGTATTTT.

Note on this clone: Other nucleotide sequences in the sample specify the same CDR3. The V call is TRBV5-1, the J call TRBJ2-5; 7 bases align to TRBD1. This CDR3 contains 13 residues. Trimming at V came to 3 bases and at J to 1 base, leaving 0 bases not matched to a gene. The germline V gene has CDR1 SGHRS and CDR2 YFSETQ. CDR3 DNA sequence: TGCGCCAGCAGCTGGGACAGCCAAGAGACCCAGTACTTC. This gives the protein CASSWDSQETQYF. Together with reference TRBV5-1 and TRBJ2-5, the CDR3 gives the full variable domain: KAGVTQTPRYLIKTRGQQVTLSCSPISGHRSVSWYQQTPGQGLQFLFEYFSETQRNKGNFPGRFSGRQFSNSRSEMNVSTLELGDSALYLCASSWDSQETQYFGPGTRLLVL.

The chain combines TRBV3-1 (or the pseudogene TRBV3-2) with TRBJ2-1, with 13 bases identical to TRBD2. CDR1 is LGHDT and CDR2 is YNNKEL in the germline V gene (reference sequence). CDR3 length equals 15 residues. V gave up 4 bases and J gave up 14 bases; unmatched junction bases: 11. The CDR3, as DNA: TGTGCCAGCAGCCCACCCCGGACTAGCGGGGGAATAAAGTTCTTC. Translation gives CASSPPRTSGGIKFF.

This rearrangement joins TRBV7-8 to TRBJ1-6; D uncertain. The CDR3 totals 15 residues. V lost 3 bases to trimming and J lost 8 bases, with 14 bases between them. Germline CDR1 and CDR2: SGHVS and FQNEAQ. The CDR3 spells CASSFSSRTDSPLHF. The CDR3 DNA reads as TGTGCCAGCAGCTTTTCGTCCAGGACTGATTCACCCCTCCACTTT.

The V gene is TRBV18, the J gene TRBJ1-1; D is ambiguous. This CDR3 spans 15 amino acids. Germline V gene lookup returns CDR1 KGHSH and CDR2 LQKENI. V was shortened by 2 bases and J by 0 bases, with 10 bases between the two germline ends. The CDR3 sequence: CASSPGNFMNTEAFF. In nucleotides, the CDR3 is TGTGCCAGCTCACCAGGGAATTTCATGAACACTGAAGCTTTCTTT.

The chain employs TRBV28 and TRBJ2-4, with 10 bases fitting TRBD2. This CDR3 is 18 amino acids long. With 7 bases clipped from V and 0 bases from J, the junction kept 12 bases outside the gene matches. The germline V gene encodes CDR1 MDHEN and CDR2 SYDVKM. The CDR3 sequence: CASTGASGGVGAKNIQYF. The CDR3 DNA reads as TGTGCCAGCACGGGGGCTAGCGGGGGTGTGGGAGCCAAAAACATTCAGTACTTC.

This chain uses TRBV7-2 with TRBJ1-4; TRBD1 agrees at 9 bases. The V and J ends lost 5 bases and 0 bases, in that order; junction bases with no gene match: 10. Germline V gene sequence: CDR1 SGHTA, CDR2 FQGNSA. The CDR3 has 18 amino acids. CDR3 amino acids: CASSPQTGGFATNEKLFF. The CDR3 DNA reads as TGTGCCAGCAGCCCCCAGACAGGGGGTTTTGCAACTAATGAAAAACTGTTTTTT.

The rearrangement joins TRBV6-6 to TRBJ1-2; no clear D gene. The CDR3 contains 13 residues. Germline loops: CDR1 MNHNY, CDR2 SVGAGI (reference sequence). The V end lost 5 bases, the J end lost 5 bases, and 12 bases lay between the germline ends. The CDR3 region has the DNA TGTGCCAGCAGTCCCGGTGGAGGGTATGGCTACACCTTC. As protein: CASSPGGGYGYTF.

The chain carries TRBV7-8 and TRBJ2-5, with TRBD2 matching over 7 bases. CDR3 length: 15 amino acids. The ends lost 2 bases at V and 2 bases at J; junction bases unmatched: 5. Germline CDR1 SGHVS, CDR2 FQNEAQ. The CDR3, as DNA: TGTGCCAGCAGCTTACGGGCTAGCGGTCAAGAGACCCAGTACTTC. Translating it yields CASSLRASGQETQYF.

V is TRBV6-6 and J is TRBJ2-7, with a tentative D call TRBD2 (6 bases). Germline CDR1 reads MNHNY; CDR2 reads SVGAGI (reference sequence). Trimming removed 6 bases from V and 2 bases from J, with 11 bases in between. The length of the CDR3 is 13 residues. CDR3 in DNA: TGTGCCAGCAGGGGGACTTCAACCTACGAGCAGTACTTC. Its translation is CASRGTSTYEQYF.

This chain uses TRBV18 with TRBJ1-4; no firm D call. Trimming left V 3 bases short and J 8 bases short, with 16 bases between. The CDR3 loop spans 15 amino acids. Germline values: CDR1 KGHSH, CDR2 LQKENI. The chain's CDR3 is CASSPRPGAGEKLFF. CDR3 DNA: TGTGCCAGCTCACCTAGACCGGGCGCAGGAGAAAAACTGTTTTTT. Full variable domain (remainder filled in from reference TRBV18 and TRBJ1-4): NAGVMQNPRHLVRRRGQEARLRCSPMKGHSHVYWYRQLPEEGLKFMVYLQKENIIDESGMPKERFSAEFPKEGPSILRIQQVVRGDSAAYFCASSPRPGAGEKLFFGSGTQLSVL.

This chain joins TRBV28 and TRBJ2-1; no definite D call. CDR1 and CDR2 (germline): MDHEN, SYDVKM. The CDR3 covers 13 residues. Trimming shortened V by 3 bases and J by 0 bases, and 3 bases separated the two germline ends. The CDR3 is CASSLGSYNEQFF. The CDR3 nucleotides read TGTGCCAGCAGTTTGGGCTCCTACAATGAGCAGTTCTTC.

V and J are TRBV19 and TRBJ2-6, with no clear D. This CDR3 comprises 16 residues. V lost 1 base to trimming and J lost 0 bases, with 7 bases between them. CDR1 is LNHDA, CDR2 SQIVND, per germline (reference sequence). CDR3 amino acids: CASSIVSGSGANVLTF. In nucleotides, the CDR3 is TGTGCCAGTAGTATAGTATCAGGCTCTGGGGCCAACGTCCTGACTTTC.

The CDR3 loop reads CASSPGTGRRTGELFF. The CDR3 DNA is TGTGCCAGCTCACCTGGGACAGGGAGGCGAACCGGGGAGCTGTTTTTT. This chain joins TRBV18 and TRBJ2-2, with 9 bases aligning to TRBD1. V lost 3 bases to trimming and J lost 5 bases; unmatched junction nucleotides: 7. The CDR3 totals 16 residues. The V gene's germline CDR1 is KGHSH and CDR2 LQKENI.

The chain employs TRBV5-1 and TRBJ1-3; 7 positions agree with TRBD1. CDR3 size: 16 residues. The ends lost 7 bases at V and 0 bases at J; junction bases unmatched: 10. From germline, CDR1 is SGHRS and CDR2 YFSETQ. CDR3 in amino acids: CASPSWGQHSGNTIYF. The CDR3 nucleotides read TGCGCCAGCCCCTCTTGGGGACAGCACTCTGGAAACACCATATATTTT. Drawing the rest from reference TRBV5-1 and TRBJ1-3, the complete variable domain is KAGVTQTPRYLIKTRGQQVTLSCSPISGHRSVSWYQQTPGQGLQFLFEYFSETQRNKGNFPGRFSGRQFSNSRSEMNVSTLELGDSALYLCASPSWGQHSGNTIYFGEGSWLTVV.

The chain links TRBV18 to TRBJ2-1; D not resolved. CDR1 and CDR2 (germline): KGHSH, LQKENI. V lost 1 base and J 2 bases, leaving 9 bases between the germline ends. This CDR3 comprises 15 residues. In nucleotides, the CDR3 is TGTGCCAGCTCACCACGGACCGGGCCCTACAATGAGCAGTTCTTC. Its protein is CASSPRTGPYNEQFF. The whole variable domain, remainder taken from reference TRBV18 and TRBJ2-1, is NAGVMQNPRHLVRRRGQEARLRCSPMKGHSHVYWYRQLPEEGLKFMVYLQKENIIDESGMPKERFSAEFPKEGPSILRIQQVVRGDSAAYFCASSPRTGPYNEQFFGPGTRLTVL.

J is TRBJ1-1 and V is TRBV20-1; tentative D call: TRBD1 (6 bases). Germline values: CDR1 DFQATT, CDR2 SNEGSKA (reference sequence). This CDR3 is built from 10 residues. V lost 3 bases to trimming and J lost 13 bases, with 12 bases between them. The CDR3: CSASRTVVFF. The CDR3 DNA sequence: TGCAGTGCTAGCCGGACAGTCGTTTTCTTT.

The V and J genes are TRBV3-1 (or the pseudogene TRBV3-2) and TRBJ2-7; D assignment may be TRBD1 or TRBD2 (5 bases each). Germline-derived CDR1 and CDR2 are LGHDT and YNNKEL (reference sequence). The V end lost 2 bases, the J end lost 7 bases, and 21 bases lay between the germline ends. The CDR3 consists of 16 residues. The CDR3 sequence is CASSQTTAGSGKEQYF. In DNA, the CDR3 is TGTGCCAGCAGCCAAACGACGGCAGGGAGCGGAAAGGAGCAGTACTTC.

The V gene is TRBV3-1 (or the pseudogene TRBV3-2), the J gene TRBJ1-6; D is unclear. V lost 3 bases to trimming and J lost 8 bases, with 8 bases between them. Per the germline V gene, CDR1 is LGHDT and CDR2 is YNNKEL (reference sequence). CDR3 length: 13 residues. The CDR3 DNA sequence: TGTGCCAGCAGCCAGCCCAAGTATTCACCCCTCCACTTT. It specifies CASSQPKYSPLHF.

V usage is TRBV2 and J usage is TRBJ1-4; D is possibly TRBD1 (6 bases). V lost 4 bases, J lost 7 bases, and 16 bases lay in between. CDR1 and CDR2 from the germline V gene are SNHLY and FYNNEI. This CDR3 is 15 amino acids long. In DNA, the CDR3 is TGTGCCAGCAGTGTGGCAGGGGCGGTCAGTGAAAAACTGTTTTTT. It specifies CASSVAGAVSEKLFF.